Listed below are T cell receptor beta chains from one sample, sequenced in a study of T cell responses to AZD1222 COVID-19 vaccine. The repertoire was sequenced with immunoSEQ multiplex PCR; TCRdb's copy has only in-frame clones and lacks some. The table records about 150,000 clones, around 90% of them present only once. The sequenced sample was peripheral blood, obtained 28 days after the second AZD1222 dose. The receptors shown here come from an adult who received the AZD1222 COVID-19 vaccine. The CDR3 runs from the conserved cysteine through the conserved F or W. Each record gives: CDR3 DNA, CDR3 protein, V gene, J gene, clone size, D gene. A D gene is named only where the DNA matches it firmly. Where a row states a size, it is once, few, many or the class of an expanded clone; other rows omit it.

TGTGCCAGCAGTATACCATCTTACGCAGGGGGAGGCGGCTACACCTTC	CASSIPSYAGGGGYTF	TRBV28	TRBJ1-2	NA	TRBD1
TGTGCCAGCAGCCAAGTGACAGGGGGCCGTAATTCACCCCTCCACTTT	CASSQVTGGRNSPLHF	TRBV14	TRBJ1-6	NA	TRBD1
TGTGCCAGCAGCCAAGACGGGGGCCCTTATAGCAATCAGCCCCAGCATTTT	CASSQDGGPYSNQPQHF	TRBV3-1/TRBV3-2	TRBJ1-5	NA	NA
TGTGCCAGCAGCTCCGAGGGGAACCCCACAGATACGCAGTATTTT	CASSSEGNPTDTQYF	TRBV11-3	TRBJ2-3	NA	NA
TGTGCCAGCAGTGAAGGGGCCTTAGCACCCCTCCACTTT	CASSEGALAPLHF	TRBV6-1	TRBJ1-6	once	NA
TGCGCCAGCAGCCCAGAAGCGGGACAGGGTAATGAAAAACTGTTTTTT	CASSPEAGQGNEKLFF	TRBV5-1	TRBJ1-4	NA	TRBD1
TGTGCCAGCAGCTTTCAGGGGGGTACGGCTGGCTACACCTTC	CASSFQGGTAGYTF	TRBV11-2	TRBJ1-2	NA	TRBD1
TGTGCCACCAGCAGCGACAGTACCTACGAGCAGTACTTC	CATSSDSTYEQYF	TRBV15	TRBJ2-7	once	NA
TGTGCTAGTGGTTTCCCCCCCCGACAGGGGGCCGAACTGAGAACTAATGAAAAACTGTTTTTT	CASGFPPRQGAELRTNEKLFF	TRBV12-5	TRBJ1-4	few	TRBD1
TGCGCCAGCAGCTTGGTGTCGAGCGGGGGGGCCCTACGACAAGAGACCCAGTACTTC	CASSLVSSGGALRQETQYF	TRBV5-1	TRBJ2-5	NA	TRBD2
TGTGCCATCAGAGGACAGGGGGTGGGTGAAAAACTGTTTTTT	CAIRGQGVGEKLFF	TRBV10-3	TRBJ1-4	NA	TRBD1
TGCGCCAGCCGCGCGAGGAGGGCCCCGTCCTTCAATGAGCAGTTCTTC	CASRARRAPSFNEQFF	TRBV10-2	TRBJ2-1	NA	NA
TGTGCCAGCAGCCCCACGCCTACAGGGAATCAGCCCCAGCATTTT	CASSPTPTGNQPQHF	TRBV5-5	TRBJ1-5	NA	NA
TGTGCCAGCAGTTCCCGGACAGGGGCGAGGTTATCTGCTTTCTTT	CASSSRTGARLSAFF	TRBV6-5	TRBJ1-1	NA	TRBD1
TGTGCCAGCAGTGACTCGAATCGGGGGAATCAGCCCCAGCATTTT	CASSDSNRGNQPQHF	TRBV6-4	TRBJ1-5	NA	NA
TGTGCCAGCAGCTTCGACGGAAACTATGGCTACACCTTC	CASSFDGNYGYTF	TRBV7-9	TRBJ1-2	NA	NA
TGTGCCAGCAGCTTGGGAGACGGGGTTGGATTGAGCTCCTACAATGAGCAGTTCTTC	CASSLGDGVGLSSYNEQFF	TRBV7-2	TRBJ2-1	NA	NA
TGTGCCAGCAAGGGATCCGGGGAGCTGTTTTTT	CASKGSGELFF	TRBV28	TRBJ2-2	NA	NA
TGCAGCGTTGGGTGGGGACAGGTTAACTATGGCTACACCTTC	CSVGWGQVNYGYTF	TRBV29-1	TRBJ1-2	once	TRBD1
TGTGCCAGCAGCGCAATCGGGAGACTAGCGGGGACCTACGAGCAGTACTTC	CASSAIGRLAGTYEQYF	TRBV21-1	TRBJ2-7	NA	NA
TGTGCCAGCAGCAAGGACACTCATCCCTACGAGCAGTACTTC	CASSKDTHPYEQYF	TRBV5-4	TRBJ2-7	NA	NA
TGTGCCAGCAGCCAAGATTTTTTCTTGCGGGCCCAGGACACTGAAGCTTTCTTT	CASSQDFFLRAQDTEAFF	TRBV14	TRBJ1-1	NA	NA
TGTGCCAGCAGTTCAACGACAGGGGGGAGACAGCCCCAGCATTTT	CASSSTTGGRQPQHF	TRBV27	TRBJ1-5	NA	TRBD1
TGTGCTAGTGGTTCAATCTCGGGCACTGAAGCTTTCTTT	CASGSISGTEAFF	TRBV12-5	TRBJ1-1	NA	NA
TGCGCCAGCAGCCAAGATCGGCCTTACGAGCAGTACTTC	CASSQDRPYEQYF	TRBV4-3	TRBJ2-7	NA	NA
TGTGCCAGCCCAGGTGGACCCAACACCGGGGAGCTGTTTTTT	CASPGGPNTGELFF	TRBV2	TRBJ2-2	once	NA
TGTGCCAGCAGTGACGGTGCCCAGGGTAGCGGCTACACCTTC	CASSDGAQGSGYTF	TRBV6-1	TRBJ1-2	NA	NA
TGTGCCAGCAGCTTGGCCGGAGGGCACGAGCAGTACTTC	CASSLAGGHEQYF	TRBV5-6	TRBJ2-7	NA	NA
TGTGCCAGCAGTATCTTCGGGACAGGGGTTAATGAAAAACTGTTTTTT	CASSIFGTGVNEKLFF	TRBV28	TRBJ1-4	NA	TRBD1
TGTGCCAGCAGTGAATTGACAGTGAACACTGAAGCTTTCTTT	CASSELTVNTEAFF	TRBV6-1	TRBJ1-1	NA	NA
TGTGCCAGCAGCGAATTGGGAAGAGCTAATTCACCCCTCCACTTT	CASSELGRANSPLHF	TRBV7-9	TRBJ1-6	NA	NA
TGTGCCAGCAGTTACTCCGGGGGGGTAAATGAAAAACTGTTTTTT	CASSYSGGVNEKLFF	TRBV6-6	TRBJ1-4	NA	NA
TGTGCCAGCAGCTTAGAACTAGCGAGTAATGAGCAGTTCTTC	CASSLELASNEQFF	TRBV7-9	TRBJ2-1	NA	TRBD2
TGCAGCGCCGCGTTGGGGAACTCTGGAAACACCATATATTTT	CSAALGNSGNTIYF	TRBV29-1	TRBJ1-3	NA	NA
TGTGCCAGTAGTACTCAGACAACAGGGGGGACTTCACCCCTCCACTTT	CASSTQTTGGTSPLHF	TRBV19	TRBJ1-6	NA	TRBD1
TGTGCCAGCAGTTTAATGGAACAAGAGACCCAGTACTTC	CASSLMEQETQYF	TRBV12-3/TRBV12-4	TRBJ2-5	NA	NA
TGTGCCAGCAGCATGTCGGACGGATCTAGCACAGATACGCAGTATTTT	CASSMSDGSSTDTQYF	TRBV21-1	TRBJ2-3	once	NA
TGTGCCAGCAGCGGCGGGGGGGCAACCTCATATAGCAATCAGCCCCAGCATTTT	CASSGGGATSYSNQPQHF	TRBV7-9	TRBJ1-5	NA	NA
TGTGCCAGCAGCTTAGAGGTACAGGGCGATCGGCTCCACTTT	CASSLEVQGDRLHF	TRBV7-6	TRBJ1-6	NA	NA
TGTGCCAGCAGCTCCGGATCTGAGGGGCCCCACGAGCAGTACTTC	CASSSGSEGPHEQYF	TRBV5-4	TRBJ2-7	NA	NA
TGTGCCAGCACCCCGGGACAGGGAAGAAGTTTCCACGAGCAGTACTTC	CASTPGQGRSFHEQYF	TRBV27	TRBJ2-7	NA	TRBD1
TGTGCCAGCAGTTCCACCCCCCTTGGGAGCGGGAGGGCTGGCACCGGGGAGCTGTTTTTT	CASSSTPLGSGRAGTGELFF	TRBV27	TRBJ2-2	NA	TRBD2
TGTGCCTGGAGTCAGCCGGGACAATGGAATCAGCCCCAGCATTTT	CAWSQPGQWNQPQHF	TRBV30	TRBJ1-5	few	NA
TGTGCCAGCAGTTGGGTACGTGGGACCCAGTACTTC	CASSWVRGTQYF	TRBV6-2/TRBV6-3	TRBJ2-5	NA	NA
TGTGCCAGCAGCTTTCAGGAGACTAATGAAAAACTGTTTTTT	CASSFQETNEKLFF	TRBV5-6	TRBJ1-4	NA	NA
TGTGCCATCAGTGAGTCTTACTATGGCTACACCTTC	CAISESYYGYTF	TRBV10-3	TRBJ1-2	NA	NA
TGTGCCAGCCTAACATGGGACACTGAAGCTTTCTTT	CASLTWDTEAFF	TRBV5-5	TRBJ1-1	NA	NA